These T cell receptor beta chains were read from a single sample in a study of blood T cell repertoires in COVID-19. Measured with immunoSEQ multiplex PCR; TCRdb has only the in-frame clones, and not every one. The table shows about 150,000 clones, with roughly 87% occurring only once. The sample taken for sequencing was peripheral blood. The receptors here all came from a woman aged 55 to 70 with active or convalescent COVID-19. The CDR3 runs from the conserved cysteine through the conserved F or W. A D gene is named only where the DNA matches it firmly. Part of the rows lack a size; the others show once, few, many or a class for expanded clones.

TRBJ2-1 | - | TRBD2 | TRBV10-3 | TGTGCCATCAGTGACCCCCGGGGGGGCGGAAATGAGCAGTTCTTC | CAISDPRGGGNEQFF
TRBJ2-1 | - | - | TRBV5-1 | TGCGCCAGCAGCTTTCCGGGACAAAAAGGCGATGAGCAGTTCTTC | CASSFPGQKGDEQFF
TRBJ2-5 | - | TRBD2 | TRBV5-1 | TGCGCCAGCAGCATCCTAGCGGGGGGGCTTGGGCAAGAGACCCAGTACTTC | CASSILAGGLGQETQYF
TRBJ1-3 | - | - | TRBV18 | TGTGCCAGCTCACGACGGAGCTCTGGAAACACCATATATTTT | CASSRRSSGNTIYF
TRBJ1-2 | - | - | TRBV25-1 | TGTGCCAGCAGTGCAGGGGTAAGCTACACCTTC | CASSAGVSYTF
TRBJ2-1 | - | TRBD1 | TRBV15 | TGTGCCACCAGCGGCCGGGACAGGGTAACCAATGAGCAGTTCTTC | CATSGRDRVTNEQFF
TRBJ1-1 | few | TRBD1 | TRBV29-1 | TGCAGCGTCGACAGGGGGCAGGGAGCTTTCTTT | CSVDRGQGAFF
TRBJ2-5 | - | - | TRBV7-2 | TGTGCCAGCAGCCAAGGGAGTGGAGAGACCCAGTACTTC | CASSQGSGETQYF
TRBJ1-5 | - | - | TRBV27 | TGTGCCAGCAGTGACCGGGACACTTGGTTCCGGCCCCAGCATTTT | CASSDRDTWFRPQHF
TRBJ1-2 | - | - | TRBV19 | TGTGCCAGTAGTACCCCCCAGGGAGGAAACTATGGCTACACCTTC | CASSTPQGGNYGYTF
TRBJ1-4 | - | - | TRBV3-1/TRBV3-2 | TGTGCCAGCAGCCAAGGCTCTGCGGGAACTAATGAAAAACTGTTTTTT | CASSQGSAGTNEKLFF
TRBJ1-1 | few | - | TRBV5-5 | TGTGCCAGCTCCACAGAGCCGAACACTGAAGCTTTCTTT | CASSTEPNTEAFF
TRBJ1-6 | few | TRBD1 | TRBV6-2/TRBV6-3 | TGTGCCAGCAGTCAGGGGGGATCACCCCTCCACTTT | CASSQGGSPLHF
TRBJ1-2 | - | TRBD1 | TRBV24-1 | TGTGCCCCCGGAGGGACAGCCTTTTCCCGGGGGTCCTATGGCTACACCTTC | CAPGGTAFSRGSYGYTF
TRBJ1-2 | - | - | TRBV18 | TGTGCCAGCTCACCAAACGGGTACTATGGCTACACCTTC | CASSPNGYYGYTF
TRBJ2-7 | - | - | TRBV5-5 | TGTGCCAGCAGCCCCGGAGGGTACGAGCAGTACTTC | CASSPGGYEQYF
TRBJ1-2 | - | - | TRBV19 | TGTGCCAGTAACAGCAACTCTAACTATGGCTACACCTTC | CASNSNSNYGYTF
TRBJ2-1 | - | TRBD2 | TRBV7-2 | TGTGCCAGCAGCTTTTCTAGCGGGGCTCCGAATGAGCAGTTCTTC | CASSFSSGAPNEQFF
TRBJ1-1 | once | - | TRBV19 | TGTGCCAGTAGTCGTAAGCCTTATTCTGAAGCTTTCTTT | CASSRKPYSEAFF
TRBJ1-3 | few | - | TRBV4-3 | TGCGCCAGCAGCCAAGATGGGGCAGCCTCTGGAAACACCATATATTTT | CASSQDGAASGNTIYF
TRBJ2-7 | - | TRBD2 | TRBV2 | TGTGCCAGCACCGGAGCGGGGCGAAGCGGGGGGGAGCAGTACTTC | CASTGAGRSGGEQYF
TRBJ1-2 | - | - | TRBV6-2/TRBV6-3 | TGTGCCAGCAGTTCCACTTGGAGTGGCTACACCTTC | CASSSTWSGYTF
TRBJ1-5 | - | - | TRBV3-1/TRBV3-2 | TGTGCCAGCAGCCAGGGGCTTGGTCAGCCCCAGCATTTT | CASSQGLGQPQHF
TRBJ1-6 | - | - | TRBV3-1/TRBV3-2 | TGTGCCAGCAGTCCCCTGGCGGGGCCTTCACCCCTCCACTTT | CASSPLAGPSPLHF
TRBJ2-1 | - | TRBD1 | TRBV18 | TGTGCCAGCTCACTCGGGACAGGGGACTACAATGAGCAGTTCTTC | CASSLGTGDYNEQFF
TRBJ2-3 | - | - | TRBV7-2 | TGTGCCAGCAGTCCTAATACAGATACGCAGTATTTT | CASSPNTDTQYF
TRBJ1-6 | - | TRBD1 | TRBV6-5 | TGTGCCAGCAACTCAGGGGGAAATTCACCCCTCCACTTT | CASNSGGNSPLHF
TRBJ1-1 | - | - | TRBV6-4 | TGTGCCAGCAAGGGGACAAACACTGAAGCTTTCTTT | CASKGTNTEAFF